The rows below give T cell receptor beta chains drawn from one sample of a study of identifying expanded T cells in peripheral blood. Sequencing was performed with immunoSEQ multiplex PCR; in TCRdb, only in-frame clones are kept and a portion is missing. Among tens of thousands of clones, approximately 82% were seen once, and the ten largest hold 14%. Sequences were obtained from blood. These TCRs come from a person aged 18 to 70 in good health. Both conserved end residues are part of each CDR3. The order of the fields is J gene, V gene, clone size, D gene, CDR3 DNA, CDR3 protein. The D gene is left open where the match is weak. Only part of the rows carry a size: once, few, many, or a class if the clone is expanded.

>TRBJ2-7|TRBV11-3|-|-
TGTGCCAGCAGCACGGAGGGCCGGCAGTCCTCCTACGAGCAGTACTTC
CASSTEGRQSSYEQYF
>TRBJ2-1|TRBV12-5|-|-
TGTGCTAGTGTGAGGGGGAGCTCCTACAATGAGCAGTTCTTC
CASVRGSSYNEQFF
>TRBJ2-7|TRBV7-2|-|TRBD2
TGTGCCAGCAGCTTATGGACTAGCTCCTACGAGCAGTACTTC
CASSLWTSSYEQYF
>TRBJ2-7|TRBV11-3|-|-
TGTGCCAGCAGCTTAGGAAGCGGGTATCGCTACGAGCAGTACTTC
CASSLGSGYRYEQYF
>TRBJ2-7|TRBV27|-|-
TGTGCCAGCAGTGCGAACCTCCGACGCGTAGGGAACGAGCAGTACTTC
CASSANLRRVGNEQYF
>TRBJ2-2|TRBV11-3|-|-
TGTGCCAGCAGCTCTTACTCCACTAGCACGAACACCGGGGAGCTGTTTTTT
CASSSYSTSTNTGELFF
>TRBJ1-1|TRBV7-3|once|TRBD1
TGTGCCAGCAGCCTTAGACAGGGCACTGAAGCTTTCTTT
CASSLRQGTEAFF
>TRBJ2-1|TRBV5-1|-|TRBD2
TGCGCCAGCACCGGCCTAGCGGGAGGTAATGAGCAGTTCTTC
CASTGLAGGNEQFF
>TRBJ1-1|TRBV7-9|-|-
TGTGCCAGCAGCTTAGTCGCCTTCGATGGTGAAGCTTTCTTT
CASSLVAFDGEAFF
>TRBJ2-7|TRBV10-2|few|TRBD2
TGCGCCAGCAGTGTTCTAGCGGACGAGCAGTACTTC
CASSVLADEQYF
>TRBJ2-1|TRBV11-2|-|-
TGTGCCAGCAGCTTAGAGGGGAGCTTCAATGAGCAGTTCTTC
CASSLEGSFNEQFF
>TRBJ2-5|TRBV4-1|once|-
TGCGCCAGCAGCCCCCGGGAACTCGAAGAGACCCAGTACTTC
CASSPRELEETQYF
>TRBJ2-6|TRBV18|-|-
TGTGCCAGCTCACCGGGGGGCACCCCGATCGTCCTGACTTTC
CASSPGGTPIVLTF
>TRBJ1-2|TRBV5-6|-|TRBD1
TGTGCCAGCAGCGCAGGGACAGGGGACTATGGCTACACCTTC
CASSAGTGDYGYTF